This TCR beta chain was captured by sequencing in a study of lymphopenia after photon versus proton radiotherapy. The V and J ends lost 1 base and 6 bases, in that order; junction bases with no gene match: 8. The length of the CDR3 is 15 residues. CDR1 is SGHAT and CDR2 is FQDESV in the germline V gene (reference sequence). Assay: immunoSEQ multiplex PCR; the TCRdb copy retains only in-frame clones and omits some. Among approximately 80,000 clones listed, around 82% were seen once. A remark on this clone: What it binds is not known.

Study results and limitations: Post-nadir TCR diversity decline inversely tracked overall survival among those who died.

Sample: peripheral blood, taken from a patient treated with proton-based radiotherapy. The sequence was obtained from a man aged 55 to 69 with pancreatic cancer. V usage is TRBV11-1 and J usage is TRBJ2-7; 8 nucleotides match TRBD1. CDR3 bases: TGTGCCAGCAGCTTAGGGGGACAGGTCATCGGCGAGCAGTACTTC. Protein product: CASSLGGQVIGEQYF.